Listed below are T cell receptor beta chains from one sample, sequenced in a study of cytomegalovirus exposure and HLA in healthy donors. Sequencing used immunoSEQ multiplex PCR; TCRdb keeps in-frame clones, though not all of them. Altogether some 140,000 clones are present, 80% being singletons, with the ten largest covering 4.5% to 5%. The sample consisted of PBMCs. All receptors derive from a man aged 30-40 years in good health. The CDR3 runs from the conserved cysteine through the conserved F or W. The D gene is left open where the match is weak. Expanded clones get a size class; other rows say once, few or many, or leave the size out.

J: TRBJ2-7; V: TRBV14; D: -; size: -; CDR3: CASSQENRDYEQYF; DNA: TGTGCCAGCAGCCAAGAAAACAGAGACTACGAGCAGTACTTC
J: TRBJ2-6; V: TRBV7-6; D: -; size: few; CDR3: CASSPPYRGANVLTF; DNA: TGTGCCAGCAGCCCCCCGTATAGAGGGGCCAACGTCCTGACTTTC
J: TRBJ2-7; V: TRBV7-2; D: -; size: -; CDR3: CASSFPWLRETGEQYF; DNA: TGTGCCAGCAGCTTCCCTTGGTTGCGAGAAACTGGCGAGCAGTACTTC
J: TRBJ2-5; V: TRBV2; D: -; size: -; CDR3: CASRAGRSQETQYF; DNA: TGTGCCAGCCGGGCGGGGCGGTCCCAAGAGACCCAGTACTTC
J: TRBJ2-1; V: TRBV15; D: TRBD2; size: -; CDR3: CATSRAPRAGGYNEQFF; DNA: TGTGCCACCAGCAGAGCCCCTCGAGCGGGAGGCTACAATGAGCAGTTCTTC
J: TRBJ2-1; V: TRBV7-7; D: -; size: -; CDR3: CASSLDGLEQFF; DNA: TGTGCCAGCAGCTTAGACGGGTTGGAGCAGTTCTTC
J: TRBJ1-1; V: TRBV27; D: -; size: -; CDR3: CASRTTGNTEAFF; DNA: TGTGCCAGCAGGACGACAGGGAACACTGAAGCTTTCTTT
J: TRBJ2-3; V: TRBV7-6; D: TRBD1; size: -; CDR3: CASSSGQGLGTDTQYF; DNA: TGTGCCAGCAGCTCGGGACAGGGTCTCGGGACAGATACGCAGTATTTT
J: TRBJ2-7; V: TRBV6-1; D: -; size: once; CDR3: CASSVLTSNPNYEQYF; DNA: TGTGCCAGCAGTGTTCTGACTAGTAACCCAAACTACGAGCAGTACTTC
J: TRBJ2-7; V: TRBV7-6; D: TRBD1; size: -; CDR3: CASSLWDRGLYF; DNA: TGTGCCAGCAGCTTATGGGACAGGGGTCTGTACTTC
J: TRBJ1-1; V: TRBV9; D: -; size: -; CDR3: CASSVGSMNTEAFF; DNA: TGTGCCAGCAGCGTAGGGAGTATGAACACTGAAGCTTTCTTT
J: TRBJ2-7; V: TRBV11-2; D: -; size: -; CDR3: CASSINQGEQYF; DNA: TGTGCCAGCAGCATAAACCAGGGGGAGCAGTACTTC
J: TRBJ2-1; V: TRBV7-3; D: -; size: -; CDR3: CAGSQDSSSYNEQFF; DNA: TGTGCCGGCAGCCAGGATTCGAGCTCCTACAATGAGCAGTTCTTC
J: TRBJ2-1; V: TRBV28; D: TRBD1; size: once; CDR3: CASSPWTGKQFF; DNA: TGTGCCAGCAGTCCCTGGACAGGGAAGCAGTTCTTC
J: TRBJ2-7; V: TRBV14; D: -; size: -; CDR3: CASSPRGGSIEQYF; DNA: TGTGCCAGCAGCCCCCGAGGAGGGAGTATCGAGCAGTACTTC
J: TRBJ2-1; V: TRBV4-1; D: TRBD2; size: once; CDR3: CASSQEGLAGQHEQFF; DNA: TGCGCCAGCAGCCAAGAAGGACTAGCGGGACAGCATGAGCAGTTCTTC
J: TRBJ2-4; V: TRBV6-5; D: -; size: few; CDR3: CASSDSGLAKNIQYF; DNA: TGTGCCAGCAGCGACTCGGGACTAGCCAAAAACATTCAGTACTTC
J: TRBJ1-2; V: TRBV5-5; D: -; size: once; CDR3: CASSLAHAGYDYGYTF; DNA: TGTGCCAGCAGCTTGGCCCATGCAGGGTATGACTATGGCTACACCTTC
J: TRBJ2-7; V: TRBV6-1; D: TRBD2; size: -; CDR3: CASRPGLAGYEQYF; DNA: TGTGCCAGCAGACCAGGACTAGCAGGCTACGAGCAGTACTTC
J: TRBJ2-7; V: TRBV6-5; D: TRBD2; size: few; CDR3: CAISSLAGGPDEQYF; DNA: TGTGCCATCAGCTCATTAGCGGGAGGGCCTGACGAGCAGTACTTC
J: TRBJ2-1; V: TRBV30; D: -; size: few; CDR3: CAWSGLANEQFF; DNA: TGTGCCTGGAGTGGGCTAGCCAATGAGCAGTTCTTC
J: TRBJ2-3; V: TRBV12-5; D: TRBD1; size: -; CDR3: CASGPGTGTDTQYF; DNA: TGTGCTAGTGGTCCCGGGACAGGGACAGATACGCAGTATTTT
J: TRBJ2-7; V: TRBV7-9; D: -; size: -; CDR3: CSSSSLSSYEQYF; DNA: TGTTCCAGCAGCTCCCTGAGCTCCTACGAGCAGTACTTC
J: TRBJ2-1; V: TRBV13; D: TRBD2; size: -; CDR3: CASKSGTNEQFF; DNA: TGTGCCAGCAAAAGCGGGACCAATGAGCAGTTCTTC
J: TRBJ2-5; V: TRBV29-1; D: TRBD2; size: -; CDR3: CSVGREEEETQYF; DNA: TGCAGCGTAGGACGGGAGGAGGAGGAGACCCAGTACTTC
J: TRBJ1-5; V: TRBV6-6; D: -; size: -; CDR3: CASSSQGNQPQHF; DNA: TGTGCCAGCAGTTCTCAGGGGAATCAGCCCCAGCATTTT
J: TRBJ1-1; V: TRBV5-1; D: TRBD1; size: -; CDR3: CASSRGPGTEAFF; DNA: TGCGCCAGCAGCAGGGGGCCGGGGACTGAAGCTTTCTTT
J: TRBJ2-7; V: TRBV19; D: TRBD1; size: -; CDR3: CASSIVPTGPVSYEQYF; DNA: TGTGCCAGTAGTATAGTTCCGACAGGGCCCGTCTCCTACGAGCAGTACTTC
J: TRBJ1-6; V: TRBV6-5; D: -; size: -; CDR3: CASSSYTSPLHF; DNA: TGTGCCAGCAGTTCCTATACTTCACCCCTCCACTTT
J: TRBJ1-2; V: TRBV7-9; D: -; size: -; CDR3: CSSSLVDSYGYTF; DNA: TGTTCCAGCAGCTTAGTAGACAGCTATGGCTACACCTTC
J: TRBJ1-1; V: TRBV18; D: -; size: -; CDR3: CASSPGGLNTEAFF; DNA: TGTGCCAGCTCACCAGGAGGTCTGAACACTGAAGCTTTCTTT
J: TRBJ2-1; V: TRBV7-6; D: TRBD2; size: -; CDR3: CASSLSLTSGNNEQFF; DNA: TGTGCCAGCAGCTTAAGCCTGACTAGCGGTAACAATGAGCAGTTCTTC
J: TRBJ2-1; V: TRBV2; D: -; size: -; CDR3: CASSAGLPSSYNEQFF; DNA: TGTGCCAGCAGTGCCGGACTCCCCAGCTCCTACAATGAGCAGTTCTTC
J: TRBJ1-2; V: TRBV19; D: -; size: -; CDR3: CASRQTYGYTF; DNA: TGTGCCAGTCGACAGACCTATGGCTACACCTTC
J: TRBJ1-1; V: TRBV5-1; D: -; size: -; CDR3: CASSLGGRQAFF; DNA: TGCGCCAGCAGCTTGGGGGGCAGGCAAGCTTTCTTT
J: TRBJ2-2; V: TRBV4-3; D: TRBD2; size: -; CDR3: CASSPGLAGVDGELFF; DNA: TGCGCCAGCAGCCCAGGACTAGCGGGAGTAGATGGGGAGCTGTTTTTT
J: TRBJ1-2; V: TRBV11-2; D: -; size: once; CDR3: CASSLAPAGSYGYTF; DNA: TGTGCCAGCAGCTTAGCGCCTGCGGGGTCCTATGGCTACACCTTC
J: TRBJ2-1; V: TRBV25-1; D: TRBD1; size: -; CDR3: CASRRTGADEQFF; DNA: TGTGCCAGCAGGCGGACAGGGGCGGATGAGCAGTTCTTC
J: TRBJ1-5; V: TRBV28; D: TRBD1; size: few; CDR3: CASINGQGPYQPQHF; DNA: TGTGCCAGCATCAATGGACAGGGCCCTTATCAGCCCCAGCATTTT
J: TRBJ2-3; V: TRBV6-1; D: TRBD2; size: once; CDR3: CASSGRGGGRMDTQYF; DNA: TGTGCCAGCAGTGGGAGGGGGGGCGGGAGGATGGATACGCAGTATTTT